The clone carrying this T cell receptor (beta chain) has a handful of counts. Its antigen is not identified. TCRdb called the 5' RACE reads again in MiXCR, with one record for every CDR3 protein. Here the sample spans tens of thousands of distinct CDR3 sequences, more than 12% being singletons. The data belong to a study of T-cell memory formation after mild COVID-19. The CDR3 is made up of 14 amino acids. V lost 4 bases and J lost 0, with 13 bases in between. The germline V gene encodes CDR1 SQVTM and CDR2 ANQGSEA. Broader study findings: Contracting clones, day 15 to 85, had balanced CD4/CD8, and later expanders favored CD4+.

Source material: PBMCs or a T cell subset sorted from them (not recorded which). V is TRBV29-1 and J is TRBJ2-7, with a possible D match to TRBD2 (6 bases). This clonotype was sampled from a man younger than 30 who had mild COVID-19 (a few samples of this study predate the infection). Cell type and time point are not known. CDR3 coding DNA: TGCAGCGTTGGGGGGGACGGCAACTCCTACGAGCAGTACTTC. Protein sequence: CSVGGDGNSYEQYF.